A selection of T cell receptor beta chains follows, all from one sample in a study of blood T cell repertoires in COVID-19. Here immunoSEQ multiplex PCR was the method, and the copy in TCRdb shows in-frame clones only, minus some. This table has 70,000 to 85,000 clones, 90% appearing once. The material sequenced was peripheral blood. The receptor set was obtained from a human donor in a cohort sampled during active COVID-19. Both conserved end residues are part of each CDR3. Clone size is given for some rows only: seen once, a few or many times, or a class if the clone is expanded.

abundance	j_gene	v_gene	len	CDR3aa
once	TRBJ2-1	TRBV1	16	CTSSPLLRDFYNEQFF
NA	TRBJ2-3	TRBV2	15	CASSAERQGTDTQYF
NA	TRBJ2-7	TRBV4-1	15	CASSQDSGFTYEQYF
NA	TRBJ1-1	TRBV5-1	16	CASSLVGQASNTEAFF
NA	TRBJ2-3	TRBV18	13	CASSLPPGDTQYF
NA	TRBJ1-6	TRBV15	17	CATSRVIQGAYNSPLHF
NA	TRBJ2-5	TRBV11-3	15	CASSPGTGVLETQYF
NA	TRBJ2-7	TRBV7-2	14	CASSLVVAGDEQYF
NA	TRBJ2-1	TRBV7-3	16	CASSANSGRVNNEQFF
NA	TRBJ2-1	TRBV28	15	CASSPRGAGEGEQFF
NA	TRBJ1-2	TRBV5-5	14	CASSLGALNYGYTF
once	TRBJ2-2	TRBV7-2	17	CASSLRTSISNTGELFF
NA	TRBJ2-2	TRBV5-8	16	CASSSTGDSVTGELFF
NA	TRBJ1-1	TRBV6-1	11	CASSERGFAFF
NA	TRBJ1-3	TRBV5-1	17	CASSPSAPQGAGNTIYF
NA	TRBJ2-4	TRBV5-1	17	CASSLDPGPTIENIQYF
NA	TRBJ1-6	TRBV28	16	CASTTPTTGKASPLHF
NA	TRBJ2-6	TRBV28	15	CASSFQGSGANVLTF
NA	TRBJ1-2	TRBV29-1	12	CSVGDSYYGYTF
NA	TRBJ2-3	TRBV5-5	14	CASSPGGWTDTQYF
NA	TRBJ1-5	TRBV6-2/TRBV6-3	14	CASSYDRPSQPQHF
NA	TRBJ2-1	TRBV4-1	15	CASSHPGQGVVEQFF
NA	TRBJ2-7	TRBV21-1	15	CASSASPSGSYEQYF
NA	TRBJ2-1	TRBV15	17	CATSRGGTSGRYNEQFF
NA	TRBJ2-1	TRBV7-8	13	CASRTSGYNEQFF
NA	TRBJ2-2	TRBV14	14	CASSQGQHTGELFF
NA	TRBJ1-2	TRBV19	12	CASKRTRYGYTF
NA	TRBJ2-2	TRBV10-3	15	CAISGTSGSTGELFF
NA	TRBJ2-1	TRBV4-3	14	CASSQASSYNEQFF
once	TRBJ2-3	TRBV6-2/TRBV6-3	15	CASSPTSGPSDTQYF
few	TRBJ1-2	TRBV7-9	16	CASSPEGGRANYGYTF
NA	TRBJ1-2	TRBV5-4	15	CASSLEVRDSGGYTF
NA	TRBJ1-3	TRBV7-9	17	CASSLVPDTSSGNTIYF
NA	TRBJ2-1	TRBV10-3	17	CAISDDGGTPIYNEQFF
NA	TRBJ2-3	TRBV14	16	CASSLPSGTSTDTQYF
NA	TRBJ1-1	TRBV3-1/TRBV3-2	13	CASSQGTWAEAFF
NA	TRBJ2-3	TRBV27	19	CASSSIAGPGLGPTDTQYF
NA	TRBJ1-1	TRBV2	14	CASSNRQAGTEAFF
NA	TRBJ2-7	TRBV29-1	12	CSVEGQFYEQYF
NA	TRBJ2-2	TRBV28	16	CASRPAGTSGTGELFF
NA	TRBJ2-7	TRBV28	16	CASSLRLAGVGYEQYF
once	TRBJ2-5	TRBV7-2	18	CASSTLPRQGGGQETQYF
once	TRBJ1-2	TRBV18	15	CASSPDGAQQSGYTF
NA	TRBJ1-1	TRBV27	12	CASRSEGEGAFF
NA	TRBJ2-1	TRBV9	15	CASSVGLGLNNEQFF
once	TRBJ1-6	TRBV3-1/TRBV3-2	12	CASSQGGSPLHF
NA	TRBJ2-7	TRBV2	14	CASSEQWGGWQQYF
NA	TRBJ2-7	TRBV7-2	15	CASRLLAGTEYEQYF